This TCR beta chain was captured by sequencing in a study of T cells after yellow fever vaccination. The overall study: Preparation of fractions with low cell numbers was performed using SMART-Seq v4 Ultra Low Input.

This clonotype has only a few counts. No antigen is known for it. Findings of the study overall: The CD4 compartment and the CD8 compartment contained a small share of clonotypes in common. Post-booster reappearance was seen for most primary-vaccination clones (just under 97% CD4, roughly 91% CD8). Bulk-population clonotypes that are abundant could appear as contaminants in FACS-sorted repertoires.

TCRdb reprocessed the 5' RACE reads with MiXCR, giving one entry per CDR3 protein. Here the sample spans around 230,000 distinct CDR3 sequences, approximately 6.8% being singletons. The input for sequencing was CD4+ T cells sorted from PBMCs, taken on the day of the yellow fever booster vaccination. This TCR derives from a man aged 25-40 years who received the YFV17D yellow fever vaccine.

The CDR3 DNA follows: TGTGCCAGCAGCACTCCCGCCGGGGGCTACGAGCAGTACTTC. Translated: CASSTPAGGYEQYF. The chain recombines TRBV7-2 with TRBJ2-7, with D perhaps matching TRBD2 (6 bases). The ends were cut back, 5 bases at V and 3 bases at J, with 14 bases in the middle. Germline CDR1 SGHTA, CDR2 FQGNSA. The CDR3 spans 14 residues. The entire variable domain, with the rest obtained from reference TRBV7-2 and TRBJ2-7, is as follows: GAGVSQSPSNKVTEKGKDVELRCDPISGHTALYWYRQSLGQGLEFLIYFQGNSAPDKSGLPSDRFSAERTGGSVSTLTIQRTQQEDSAVYLCASSTPAGGYEQYFGPGTRLTVT.